The clone carrying this T cell receptor (beta chain) was counted at least ten times. Its target is not known. These data are taken from a study of spatial heterogeneity in lung cancer. As for the study in general: Matched bulk RNA-seq yielded a T cell transcriptional module score. Counts of TCR transcripts in tumor regions correlated strongly with that score.

One entry per CDR3 protein results from TCRdb running MiXCR on the 5' RACE reads. This table holds 100,000 to 110,000 distinct CDR3 sequences, approximately 4.7% found once. V lost 6 bases, J lost 1 base, and 10 bases lay in between. The CDR3 extends over 15 amino acids. CDR1 and CDR2 (germline): WNHNN, SYGVQD (reference sequence). Study-level findings and limits: Ubiquitous expanded TCR counts tracked ubiquitous nonsynonymous mutations; regional expanded TCR counts tracked regional nonsynonymous mutations. Counts of expanded intratumoral alpha and beta TCRs tracked tumor mutation counts.

Stated time point: sample taken at primary tumor resection. Tumor, nontumor lung or frozen PBMC supplied whole RNA that was sequenced unsorted. The chain recombines TRBV10-1 with TRBJ2-6, with D perhaps TRBD2 (5 bases). This TCR came from a male donor with early-stage non-small cell lung cancer. Here the sequenced sample was lung tumor tissue, taken at surgery. CDR3 sequence (DNA): TGCGCCAGCAGCCCCGGGGTTTCTGGGGCCAACGTCCTGACTTTC. This sequence encodes CASSPGVSGANVLTF.